These T cell receptor beta chains were read from a single sample in a study of CD8 T cells in Susac syndrome. TCRdb reprocessed the immunoSEQ multiplex PCR reads with MiXCR, giving one entry per CDR3 protein. The sample lists some 130,000 distinct CDR3 sequences, 85% to 95% seen once, with roughly 0.2% in the top ten. The sequenced sample was CD8+ T cells from PBMCs. The source of these receptors is a human donor with Susac syndrome. Each CDR3 is given with its conserved first and last residue. D genes are given only for firm matches. A row's size may be missing; if present it is once, few, many or a size class.

D gene: TRBD2; J gene: TRBJ2-3; clone size: NA; V gene: TRBV7-6; CDR3 protein: CASSFGETSGRSDTQYF; CDR3 DNA: TGTGCCAGCAGCTTTGGAGAGACTAGCGGGAGATCGGATACGCAGTATTTT
D gene: TRBD2; J gene: TRBJ2-7; clone size: NA; V gene: TRBV30; CDR3 protein: CAWSPVAGGSYEQYF; CDR3 DNA: TGTGCCTGGAGTCCCGTAGCGGGAGGGTCCTACGAGCAGTACTTC
D gene: NA; J gene: TRBJ2-7; clone size: NA; V gene: TRBV24-1; CDR3 protein: CASPEQAAYEQYF; CDR3 DNA: TGTGCCTCTCCGGAGCAGGCGGCCTACGAGCAGTACTTC
D gene: TRBD2; J gene: TRBJ2-7; clone size: NA; V gene: TRBV29-1; CDR3 protein: CSATSGNSYEQYF; CDR3 DNA: TGCAGTGCAACTAGCGGGAACTCATACGAGCAGTACTTC
D gene: TRBD1; J gene: TRBJ1-2; clone size: NA; V gene: TRBV29-1; CDR3 protein: CSVDRDSYGYTF; CDR3 DNA: TGCAGCGTTGACCGGGACAGCTATGGCTACACCTTC
D gene: NA; J gene: TRBJ2-3; clone size: NA; V gene: TRBV9; CDR3 protein: CASSLREVTDTQYF; CDR3 DNA: TGTGCCAGCTCATTAAGGGAAGTGACAGATACGCAGTATTTT
D gene: TRBD2; J gene: TRBJ2-2; clone size: NA; V gene: TRBV5-4; CDR3 protein: CASSSDRAGGPGTGELFF; CDR3 DNA: TGTGCCAGCAGCTCAGATAGAGCGGGAGGCCCGGGGACCGGGGAGCTGTTTTTT
D gene: NA; J gene: TRBJ2-1; clone size: NA; V gene: TRBV7-9; CDR3 protein: CASSRTDSPYNEQFF; CDR3 DNA: TGTGCCAGCAGTCGGACGGACAGCCCCTACAATGAGCAGTTCTTC
D gene: NA; J gene: TRBJ1-1; clone size: NA; V gene: TRBV12-3/TRBV12-4; CDR3 protein: CASSLGTPEAFF; CDR3 DNA: TGTGCCAGCAGTTTAGGTACGCCCGAAGCTTTCTTT
D gene: TRBD2; J gene: TRBJ2-1; clone size: NA; V gene: TRBV2; CDR3 protein: CASLGLADYNEQFF; CDR3 DNA: TGTGCCAGCTTGGGACTAGCGGATTACAATGAGCAGTTCTTC
D gene: NA; J gene: TRBJ2-5; clone size: NA; V gene: TRBV15; CDR3 protein: CATTMPRGASETQYF; CDR3 DNA: TGTGCCACCACCATGCCCCGGGGGGCATCAGAGACCCAGTACTTC
D gene: NA; J gene: TRBJ2-5; clone size: NA; V gene: TRBV24-1; CDR3 protein: CATSDGQGDTQYF; CDR3 DNA: TGTGCCACCAGTGATGGGCAAGGGGACACCCAGTACTTC
D gene: NA; J gene: TRBJ1-2; clone size: NA; V gene: TRBV12-3/TRBV12-4; CDR3 protein: CASLNGSPNYGYTF; CDR3 DNA: TGTGCCAGTTTAAACGGGTCTCCTAACTATGGCTACACCTTC
D gene: TRBD2; J gene: TRBJ2-3; clone size: NA; V gene: TRBV10-3; CDR3 protein: CAISSMREKEDTQYF; CDR3 DNA: TGTGCCATCAGTTCCATGCGGGAGAAGGAAGATACGCAGTATTTT
D gene: TRBD2; J gene: TRBJ2-1; clone size: NA; V gene: TRBV9; CDR3 protein: CASTPGTSGRHGQFF; CDR3 DNA: TGTGCCAGCACTCCGGGGACTAGCGGGAGGCATGGGCAGTTCTTC
D gene: NA; J gene: TRBJ2-1; clone size: NA; V gene: TRBV6-5; CDR3 protein: CASSTNNEQFF; CDR3 DNA: TGTGCCAGCAGTACGAATAATGAGCAGTTCTTC
D gene: NA; J gene: TRBJ2-1; clone size: NA; V gene: TRBV12-3/TRBV12-4; CDR3 protein: CASSYRVNEQFF; CDR3 DNA: TGTGCCAGCAGCTACAGGGTCAATGAGCAGTTCTTC
D gene: NA; J gene: TRBJ2-7; clone size: NA; V gene: TRBV5-6; CDR3 protein: CASSLPAGVNYEQYF; CDR3 DNA: TGTGCCAGCAGCTTGCCCGCAGGGGTCAACTACGAGCAGTACTTC
D gene: TRBD1; J gene: TRBJ2-7; clone size: NA; V gene: TRBV12-3/TRBV12-4; CDR3 protein: CASSNPGQNSYEQYF; CDR3 DNA: TGTGCCAGCAGTAACCCGGGACAGAACTCCTACGAGCAGTACTTC
D gene: NA; J gene: TRBJ2-2; clone size: once; V gene: TRBV7-2; CDR3 protein: CASPGGEDYQNTGELFF; CDR3 DNA: TGTGCCTCGCCAGGGGGGGAGGACTACCAGAACACCGGGGAGCTGTTTTTT
D gene: NA; J gene: TRBJ2-3; clone size: NA; V gene: TRBV4-1; CDR3 protein: CASTIGGGSDTQYF; CDR3 DNA: TGCGCCAGCACGATCGGAGGGGGCTCAGATACGCAGTATTTT
D gene: NA; J gene: TRBJ2-7; clone size: NA; V gene: TRBV20-1; CDR3 protein: CSALFRGTTYEQYF; CDR3 DNA: TGCAGTGCTCTCTTTCGCGGGACCACGTACGAGCAGTACTTC
D gene: TRBD2; J gene: TRBJ2-5; clone size: NA; V gene: TRBV6-1; CDR3 protein: CASRTPLYGGREGQETQYF; CDR3 DNA: TGTGCCAGCAGAACTCCACTTTACGGTGGGCGGGAGGGCCAAGAGACCCAGTACTTC
D gene: NA; J gene: TRBJ2-2; clone size: NA; V gene: TRBV11-2; CDR3 protein: CASSFRSGTLITGELFF; CDR3 DNA: TGTGCCAGCAGCTTCAGAAGTGGGACTTTGATCACCGGGGAGCTGTTTTTT
D gene: NA; J gene: TRBJ2-6; clone size: NA; V gene: TRBV28; CDR3 protein: CASSPGGRPLFTGANVLTF; CDR3 DNA: TGTGCCAGCAGTCCCGGGGGACGGCCTCTCTTTACTGGGGCCAACGTCCTGACTTTC
D gene: NA; J gene: TRBJ2-1; clone size: NA; V gene: TRBV18; CDR3 protein: CASSPPEGLEQFF; CDR3 DNA: TGTGCCAGCTCACCACCTGAGGGGCTTGAGCAGTTCTTC
D gene: NA; J gene: TRBJ2-1; clone size: few; V gene: TRBV7-6; CDR3 protein: CASGPTGNEQFF; CDR3 DNA: TGTGCCAGCGGCCCCACAGGCAATGAGCAGTTCTTC
D gene: NA; J gene: TRBJ2-7; clone size: NA; V gene: TRBV5-1; CDR3 protein: CASSWDQPYEQYF; CDR3 DNA: TGCGCCAGCAGCTGGGACCAGCCCTACGAGCAGTACTTC
D gene: TRBD1; J gene: TRBJ2-7; clone size: NA; V gene: TRBV4-2; CDR3 protein: CASSQDGTGYEQYF; CDR3 DNA: TGTGCCAGCAGCCAAGATGGGACAGGGTACGAGCAGTACTTC
D gene: TRBD2; J gene: TRBJ2-5; clone size: NA; V gene: TRBV9; CDR3 protein: CASSVGASGKYQETQYF; CDR3 DNA: TGTGCCAGCAGCGTAGGTGCCAGCGGGAAGTACCAAGAGACCCAGTACTTC
D gene: NA; J gene: TRBJ1-5; clone size: once; V gene: TRBV2; CDR3 protein: CASRKGAGRNQPQHF; CDR3 DNA: TGTGCCAGCAGGAAAGGAGCAGGGCGAAATCAGCCCCAGCATTTT
D gene: TRBD1; J gene: TRBJ1-2; clone size: NA; V gene: TRBV13; CDR3 protein: CASSPTLEGTGPGYGYTF; CDR3 DNA: TGTGCCAGCAGCCCTACCCTAGAGGGGACAGGACCGGGCTATGGCTACACCTTC
D gene: NA; J gene: TRBJ1-2; clone size: NA; V gene: TRBV29-1; CDR3 protein: CSGIGRDDYGYTF; CDR3 DNA: TGCAGCGGGATAGGACGCGACGACTATGGCTACACCTTC
D gene: NA; J gene: TRBJ1-2; clone size: NA; V gene: TRBV27; CDR3 protein: CASGKDLPHGYTF; CDR3 DNA: TGTGCCAGCGGAAAAGACCTTCCCCATGGCTACACCTTC
D gene: NA; J gene: TRBJ2-5; clone size: NA; V gene: TRBV24-1; CDR3 protein: CATSDIERSGQETQYF; CDR3 DNA: TGTGCCACCAGTGACATAGAGAGAAGCGGTCAAGAGACCCAGTACTTC
D gene: TRBD1; J gene: TRBJ1-5; clone size: NA; V gene: TRBV24-1; CDR3 protein: CATGDRVGNQPQHF; CDR3 DNA: TGTGCCACCGGGGACAGGGTCGGAAATCAGCCCCAGCATTTT
D gene: NA; J gene: TRBJ2-2; clone size: NA; V gene: TRBV9; CDR3 protein: CASSVLGGTGELFF; CDR3 DNA: TGTGCCAGCAGCGTACTCGGGGGCACCGGGGAGCTGTTTTTT
D gene: NA; J gene: TRBJ2-7; clone size: NA; V gene: TRBV12-3/TRBV12-4; CDR3 protein: CASSLGTPYEQYF; CDR3 DNA: TGTGCCAGCAGTTTAGGGACACCTTACGAGCAGTACTTC